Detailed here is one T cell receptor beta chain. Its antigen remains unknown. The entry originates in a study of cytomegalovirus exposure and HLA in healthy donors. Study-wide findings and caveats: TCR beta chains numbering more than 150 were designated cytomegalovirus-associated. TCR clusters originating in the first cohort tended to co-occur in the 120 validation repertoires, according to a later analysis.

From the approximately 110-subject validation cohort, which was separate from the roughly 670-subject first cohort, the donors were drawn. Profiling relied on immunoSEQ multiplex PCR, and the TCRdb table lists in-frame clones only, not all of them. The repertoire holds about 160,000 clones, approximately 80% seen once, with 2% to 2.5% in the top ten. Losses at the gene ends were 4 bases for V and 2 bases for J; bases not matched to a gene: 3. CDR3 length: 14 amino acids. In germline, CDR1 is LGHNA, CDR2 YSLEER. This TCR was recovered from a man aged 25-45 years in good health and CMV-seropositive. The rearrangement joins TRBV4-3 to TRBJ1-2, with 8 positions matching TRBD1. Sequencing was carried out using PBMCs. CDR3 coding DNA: TGCGCCAGCAGCCGGGGACAGGAAAACTATGGCTACACCTTC. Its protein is CASSRGQENYGYTF.